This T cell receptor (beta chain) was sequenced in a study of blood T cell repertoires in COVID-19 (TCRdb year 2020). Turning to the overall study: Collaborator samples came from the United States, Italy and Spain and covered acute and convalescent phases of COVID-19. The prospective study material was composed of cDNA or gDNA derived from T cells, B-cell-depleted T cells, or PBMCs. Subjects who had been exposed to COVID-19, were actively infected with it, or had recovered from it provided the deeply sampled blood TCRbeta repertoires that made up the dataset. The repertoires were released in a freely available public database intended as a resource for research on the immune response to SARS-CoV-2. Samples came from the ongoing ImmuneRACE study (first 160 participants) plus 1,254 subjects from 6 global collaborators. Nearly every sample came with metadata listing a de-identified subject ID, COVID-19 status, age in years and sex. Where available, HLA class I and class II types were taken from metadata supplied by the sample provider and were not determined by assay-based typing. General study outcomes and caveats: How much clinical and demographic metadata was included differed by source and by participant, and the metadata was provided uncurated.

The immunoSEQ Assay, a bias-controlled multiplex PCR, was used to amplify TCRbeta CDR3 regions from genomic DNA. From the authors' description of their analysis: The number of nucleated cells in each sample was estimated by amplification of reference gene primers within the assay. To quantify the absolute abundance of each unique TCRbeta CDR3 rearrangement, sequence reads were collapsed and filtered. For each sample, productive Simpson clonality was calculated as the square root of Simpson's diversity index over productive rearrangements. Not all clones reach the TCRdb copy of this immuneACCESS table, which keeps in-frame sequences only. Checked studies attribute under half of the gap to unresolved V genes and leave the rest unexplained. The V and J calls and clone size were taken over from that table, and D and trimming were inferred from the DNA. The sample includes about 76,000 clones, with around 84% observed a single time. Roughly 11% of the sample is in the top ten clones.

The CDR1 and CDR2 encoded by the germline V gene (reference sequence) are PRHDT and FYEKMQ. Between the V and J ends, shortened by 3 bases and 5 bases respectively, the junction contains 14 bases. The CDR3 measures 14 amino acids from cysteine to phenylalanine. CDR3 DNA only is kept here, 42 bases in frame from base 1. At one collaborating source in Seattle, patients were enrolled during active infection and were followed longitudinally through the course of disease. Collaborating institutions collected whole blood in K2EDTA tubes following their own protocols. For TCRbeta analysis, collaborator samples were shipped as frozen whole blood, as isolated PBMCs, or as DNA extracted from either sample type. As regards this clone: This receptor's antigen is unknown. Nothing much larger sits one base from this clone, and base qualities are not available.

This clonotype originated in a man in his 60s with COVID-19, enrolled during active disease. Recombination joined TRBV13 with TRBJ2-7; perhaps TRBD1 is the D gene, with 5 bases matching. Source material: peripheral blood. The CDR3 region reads CASSFKAGPNEQYF. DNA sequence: TGTGCCAGCAGCTTTAAGGCAGGGCCCAACGAGCAGTACTTC.